Listed below are T cell receptor beta chains from one sample, sequenced in a study of T-cell reconstitution after alpha-beta-depleted transplantation in children. TCRdb ran MiXCR on the PCR reads and lists one entry per CDR3 protein. Of 600,000 to 700,000 distinct CDR3 sequences in the sample, roughly 13% were seen once. Specimen: PBMCs, collected before TCRalphabeta/CD19-depleted stem cell transplant. Receptor source: a girl under 10 years old with congenital amegakaryocytic thrombocytopenia, due to receive a stem cell transplant. Both conserved end residues are part of each CDR3. A D gene is named only where the DNA matches it firmly. Clone size is given for some rows only: seen once, a few or many times, or a class if the clone is expanded.

TGCGCCAGCAGCTTATATCGCCCGGGGACTAGCGGGAGGAAGGATGAGCAGTTCTTC | CASSLYRPGTSGRKDEQFF | - | TRBV5-1 | TRBD2 | TRBJ2-1
TGCGCCAGCAGTGAAGGCAGGAAAGCAGATGTTCAGTACTTC | CASSEGRKADVQYF | many | TRBV10-1 | - | TRBJ2-4
TGTGCCAGCAGTCCAGCGGGATCGGACATTCAGTACTTC | CASSPAGSDIQYF | many | TRBV5-5 | TRBD2 | TRBJ2-4
TGTGCCAGCAGTTTACGGCACCAAGTAGCCTACGAGCAGTACTTC | CASSLRHQVAYEQYF | - | TRBV12-3/TRBV12-4 | - | TRBJ2-7
TGTGCCAGCAGCCAAGCGGGGGCACCACTTAGTGCAGATACGCAGTATTTT | CASSQAGAPLSADTQYF | many | TRBV3-1 | - | TRBJ2-3
TGTGCCAGCAGTCCCCCCCAGATTGACTATGGCTACACCTTC | CASSPPQIDYGYTF | many | TRBV12-3/TRBV12-4 | - | TRBJ1-2
TGTGCCAGCAGCACCGCGAACAACAGGGGCCCCGGGGAGCTGTTTTTT | CASSTANNRGPGELFF | - | TRBV21-1 | - | TRBJ2-2
TGCAGTGCTAGTGTTGCCGGACCCTACGAGCAGTACTTC | CSASVAGPYEQYF | few | TRBV20-1 | - | TRBJ2-7
TGTGCCAGCAGTTTGGACGGACAGGGGTACTACAATGAGCAGTTCTTC | CASSLDGQGYYNEQFF | - | TRBV27 | TRBD1 | TRBJ2-1
TGTGCCAGCAGCTTAGTTGAGGACGCACCCTACGAGCAGTACTTC | CASSLVEDAPYEQYF | many | TRBV7-9 | - | TRBJ2-7
TGTGCCAGCTCCCCCCGGGAGACCGGGTCTAGCACAGATACGCAGTATTTT | CASSPRETGSSTDTQYF | many | TRBV7-9 | - | TRBJ2-3
TGTGCCAGCAGCGAGGCCCCGACTAGCGGCTACAATGAGCAGTTCTTC | CASSEAPTSGYNEQFF | many | TRBV9 | TRBD2 | TRBJ2-1
TGTGCCATCAGTGAGACCGGGACGGACTATGGCTACACCTTC | CAISETGTDYGYTF | many | TRBV10-3 | - | TRBJ1-2
TGCGCCAGCAGCTTGGACAGGGGACTCCCCTACGAGCAGTACTTC | CASSLDRGLPYEQYF | many | TRBV5-1 | - | TRBJ2-7
TGTGCCAGCCAAAGGGGGGATACGCAGTATTTT | CASQRGDTQYF | many | TRBV28 | - | TRBJ2-3
TGCAGTGCTCGCCAACAGGGGTCAGAGACCCAGTACTTC | CSARQQGSETQYF | many | TRBV20-1 | TRBD1 | TRBJ2-5
TGTGCCAGCAGCCAAGAGACCCTCGTACAATTGCCGGATGGCTACACCTTC | CASSQETLVQLPDGYTF | - | TRBV3-1 | - | TRBJ1-2
TGTGCCTACTTCCCTAGCGGGAGGTACGAGCAGTACTTC | CAYFPSGRYEQYF | many | TRBV30 | TRBD2 | TRBJ2-7
TGCAGTGTCGAAGGACTAGCGCTCTTAAATGAGCAGTTCTTC | CSVEGLALLNEQFF | few | TRBV20-1 | TRBD2 | TRBJ2-1
TGTGCCATCAAGGGACAGGGGTTCCACGAGCAGTACTTC | CAIKGQGFHEQYF | few | TRBV10-3 | TRBD1 | TRBJ2-7
TGTGCCAGCAGCGCAGACCGGGAGTATACGCAGTATTTT | CASSADREYTQYF | many | TRBV9 | - | TRBJ2-3
TGTGCCAGCAGTTATGGTAGCGGGAGAACAACTAGCACAGATACGCAGTATTTT | CASSYGSGRTTSTDTQYF | - | TRBV6-5 | TRBD2 | TRBJ2-3
TGCGCCAGCAGCTCCGGGGGACGGCTGAACACTGAAGCTTTCTTT | CASSSGGRLNTEAFF | many | TRBV5-1 | - | TRBJ1-1
TGTGCCACCAGCAGCCCACAGGGGCGAAACACCGGGGAGCTGTTTTTT | CATSSPQGRNTGELFF | - | TRBV15 | TRBD1 | TRBJ2-2
TGCAGCGTTGCGGGGTATGACGAGCAGTACTTC | CSVAGYDEQYF | few | TRBV29-1 | - | TRBJ2-7
TGTGCCAGCAGCGGACCCTACAGGGCTGGGCCCCCGGGAAACACCATATATTTT | CASSGPYRAGPPGNTIYF | - | TRBV7-2 | - | TRBJ1-3
TGTGCCAGCAGCGATACAGGGGGCGAGCAGTACTTC | CASSDTGGEQYF | few | TRBV9 | TRBD1 | TRBJ2-7
TGTGCCACCAGCGTAAGACAGGGGATCATGGTGGAGACCCAGTACTTC | CATSVRQGIMVETQYF | - | TRBV15 | TRBD1 | TRBJ2-5
TGTGCCAGCAGTGAGGGGACAGGGGGCGGGGAGACCCAGTACTTC | CASSEGTGGGETQYF | - | TRBV2 | TRBD1 | TRBJ2-5
TGTGCCAGCAGTTGGACTAGCGGTGCCTACGAGCAGTACTTC | CASSWTSGAYEQYF | many | TRBV12-3/TRBV12-4 | TRBD2 | TRBJ2-7
TGTGCCAGCAGGAAGCGATCCGGGACAGTTCCCGGGGAGCTGTTTTTT | CASRKRSGTVPGELFF | - | TRBV12-3/TRBV12-4 | TRBD1 | TRBJ2-2
TGCAGCTTCAGGGTGGGGGAGACCCAGTACTTC | CSFRVGETQYF | many | TRBV29-1 | - | TRBJ2-5
TGTGCCAGCAGCTTTCCCCTCCGACTGCACAATGAGCAGTTCTTC | CASSFPLRLHNEQFF | many | TRBV7-4 | - | TRBJ2-1
TGTGCCAGCAGTTTTGAGGGTAGAGAGACCCAGTACTTC | CASSFEGRETQYF | many | TRBV12-3/TRBV12-4 | - | TRBJ2-5